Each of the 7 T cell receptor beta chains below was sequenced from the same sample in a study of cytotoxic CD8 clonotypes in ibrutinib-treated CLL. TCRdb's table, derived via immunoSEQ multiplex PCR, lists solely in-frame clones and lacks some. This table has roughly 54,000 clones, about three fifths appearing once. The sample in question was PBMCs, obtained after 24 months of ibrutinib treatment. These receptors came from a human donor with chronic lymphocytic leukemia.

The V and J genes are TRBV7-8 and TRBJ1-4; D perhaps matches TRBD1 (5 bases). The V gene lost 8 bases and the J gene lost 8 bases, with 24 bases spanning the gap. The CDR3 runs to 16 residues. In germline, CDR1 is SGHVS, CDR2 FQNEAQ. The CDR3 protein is CASRPGRSGSPEKLFF. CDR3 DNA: TGTGCCAGCCGGCCGGGGCGATCAGGCAGCCCCGAAAAACTGTTTTTT.

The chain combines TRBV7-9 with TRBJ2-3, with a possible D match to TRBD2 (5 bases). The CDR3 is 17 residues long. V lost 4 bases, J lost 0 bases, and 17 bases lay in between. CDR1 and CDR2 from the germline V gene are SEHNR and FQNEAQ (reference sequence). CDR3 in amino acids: CASSSSAGGPSTDTQYF. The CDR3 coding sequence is TGTGCCAGCAGCTCGTCGGCGGGCGGGCCTAGCACAGATACGCAGTATTTT.

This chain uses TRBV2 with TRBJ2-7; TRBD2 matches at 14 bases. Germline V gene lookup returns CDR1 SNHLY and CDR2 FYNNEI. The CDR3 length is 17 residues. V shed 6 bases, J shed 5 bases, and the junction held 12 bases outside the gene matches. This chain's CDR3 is CASRATSGGAYRDEQYF. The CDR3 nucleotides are TGTGCCAGCAGGGCGACTAGCGGGGGGGCCTATCGGGACGAGCAGTACTTC.

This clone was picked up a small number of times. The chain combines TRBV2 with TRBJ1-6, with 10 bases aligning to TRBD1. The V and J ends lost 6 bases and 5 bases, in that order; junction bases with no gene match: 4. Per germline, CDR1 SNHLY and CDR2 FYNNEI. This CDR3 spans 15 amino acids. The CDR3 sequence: CASRETGGNNSPLHF. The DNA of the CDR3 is TGTGCCAGCAGGGAGACAGGGGGCAATAATTCACCCCTCCACTTT.

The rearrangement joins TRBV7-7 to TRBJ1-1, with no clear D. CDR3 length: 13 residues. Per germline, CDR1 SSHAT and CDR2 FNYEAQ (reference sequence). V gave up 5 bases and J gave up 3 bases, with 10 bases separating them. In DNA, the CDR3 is TGTGCCAGCAGCAAGACCGGGGACACTGAAGCTTTCTTT. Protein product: CASSKTGDTEAFF.

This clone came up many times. CDR3 protein: CASSEAASGPYNEQFF. CDR3 nucleotides: TGTGCCAGCAGTGAAGCGGCTAGCGGGCCCTACAATGAGCAGTTCTTC. The chain uses TRBV6-1 and TRBJ2-1; 8 positions match TRBD2. Germline-derived CDR1 and CDR2 are MNHNS and SASEGT. Trimming cost V 0 bases and J 2 bases; bases outside gene matches: 3. The CDR3 is made up of 16 amino acids.

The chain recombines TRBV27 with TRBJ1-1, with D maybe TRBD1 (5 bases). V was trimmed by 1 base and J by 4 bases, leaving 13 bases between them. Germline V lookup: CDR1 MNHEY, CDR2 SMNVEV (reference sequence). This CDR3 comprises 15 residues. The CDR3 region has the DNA TGTGCCAGCAGTTTATATCCGGGGGTTGCCACTGAAGCTTTCTTT. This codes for CASSLYPGVATEAFF.